Below are 7 T cell receptor beta chains sequenced from a single sample in a study of T cell responses to AZD1222 COVID-19 vaccine. TCRdb keeps only in-frame clones here, not all; method: immunoSEQ multiplex PCR. The sample lists 150,000 to 200,000 clones, about 92% occurring once. Source: peripheral blood, taken 28 days after the second AZD1222 dose. The receptors originated from an adult who received the AZD1222 COVID-19 vaccine.

The chain joins TRBV19 to TRBJ2-3; TRBD1 matches at 7 bases. In germline, CDR1 is LNHDA, CDR2 SQIVND (reference sequence). J was trimmed by 2 bases and V by 6 bases; bases with no gene match: 8. This CDR3 is built from 15 residues. The CDR3 loop is CASRRDSRITDTQYF. CDR3 in DNA: TGTGCCAGTAGAAGGGACAGTAGAATCACAGATACGCAGTATTTT.

This sequence joins TRBV29-1 and TRBJ1-2; D unresolved. The germline V and J ends were trimmed by 6 bases and 4 bases, with 12 bases remaining between them. Germline loops: CDR1 SQVTM, CDR2 ANQGSEA. The CDR3 totals 12 residues. Written as DNA, the CDR3 is TGCAGCGTCCCGAGGCAAGGCTATGGCTACACCTTC. It yields the protein CSVPRQGYGYTF.

J is TRBJ2-7 and V is TRBV1; the table's TRBD2 call for D was not verified on the DNA. TRBV1 is termed a pseudogene. This CDR3 region has 17 residues. The CDR3: CTSSQDPSAPSSYEQYF. The CDR3, as DNA: TGCACCAGCAGCCAAGATCCCAGCGCCCCAAGCTCCTACGAGCAGTACTTC.

The chain recombines TRBV9 with TRBJ2-3, with a tentative D call TRBD2 (5 bases). This CDR3 is 16 amino acids long. Between the trimmed V and J ends, which lost 0 bases and 4 bases, there was a span of 15 bases. Germline CDR1 reads SGDLS; CDR2 reads YYNGEE. CDR3 coding DNA: TGTGCCAGCAGCGTAGCTACGGGAAATGGGGCAGATACGCAGTATTTT. Translated: CASSVATGNGADTQYF.

This chain uses TRBV20-1 with TRBJ2-1; no definite D call. Trimming left V 6 bases short and J 10 bases short, with 13 bases between. The germline V gene has CDR1 DFQATT and CDR2 SNEGSKA (reference sequence). The CDR3 loop spans 11 amino acids. CDR3 sequence (DNA): TGCAGTGCGCCCGCCCCTCTGGAGCAGTTCTTC. Encoded protein: CSAPAPLEQFF.

This clone occurred once. This rearrangement joins TRBV12-5 to TRBJ2-1; D tentatively reads TRBD1 or TRBD2 (6 bases each). The CDR3 consists of 14 residues. V was pared by 1 base and J by 7 bases, with 11 bases between. Germline values: CDR1 LGHNT, CDR2 FRNRAP. CDR3 coding DNA: TGTGCTAGTGGTTTGGGGAGGGGGAGGAATGAGCAGTTCTTC. Protein product: CASGLGRGRNEQFF.

This chain uses TRBV21-1 with TRBJ1-2. TRBV21-1 has pseudogene status. This CDR3 spans 12 amino acids. The CDR3 protein is CASSKSYYGYTF. In nucleotides, the CDR3 is TGTGCCAGCAGCAAATCGTACTATGGCTACACCTTC.